The 30 T cell receptor beta chains listed next were all sequenced from one sample in a study of blood T cells in healthy people across ages. Next came a second PCR, run for roughly 6 to 11 cycles, which used a sample-barcoded 5' primer along with a J-beta primer mix. TCRdb processed the 5' RACE reads anew with MiXCR; each CDR3 protein has one entry. Among more than 750,000 distinct CDR3 sequences, about 29% were seen once, and the ten largest hold roughly 10%. These sequences were also reported in another study, on T cells of mothers and their children.

Sequencing was done on a sample of blood. These receptors were taken from a woman aged 40-49 years in good health.

This clonotype has just one count. This rearrangement joins TRBV3-1 to TRBJ1-1; tentatively, D is TRBD1 (5 bases). Germline assignment: CDR1 LGHDT and CDR2 YNNKEL (reference sequence). CDR3 length: 14 residues. V was shortened by 5 bases and J by 4 bases, with 14 bases between the two germline ends. CDR3 protein: CASSASLGATEAFF. The DNA of the CDR3 is TGTGCCAGCAGCGCCTCCCTAGGGGCCACTGAAGCTTTCTTT.

Ten or more counts support this clonotype. CDR3 DNA: TGCGCCAGCAGCCGCCGACAGGGACCGTTTACCTACGAGCAGTACTTC. It encodes CASSRRQGPFTYEQYF. The V and J genes are TRBV5-1 and TRBJ2-7; TRBD1 aligns across 7 bases. This CDR3 comprises 16 residues. Trimming cost V 4 bases and J 2 bases; bases outside gene matches: 12. Germline-derived CDR1 and CDR2 are SGHRS and YFSETQ.

This rearrangement joins TRBV12-3 or TRBV12-4 to TRBJ1-1; D remains unclear. V dropped 5 bases and J dropped 0 bases, with 13 bases sitting between them. The CDR3 runs to 15 residues. The CDR3 region is CASSPGVRMNTEAFF. CDR3 DNA: TGTGCCAGCAGTCCCGGGGTTCGGATGAACACTGAAGCTTTCTTT.

This CDR3 is CASSLTASEPQHF. Here the CDR3 DNA reads TGCGCCAGCAGCTTGACAGCTTCGGAGCCCCAGCATTTT. The chain uses TRBV5-1 and TRBJ1-5; D unclear. The V and J ends lost 1 base and 8 bases respectively, with 10 bases between them. This CDR3 region has 13 residues. Germline V gives CDR1 SGHRS, CDR2 YFSETQ.

The rearrangement joins TRBV5-6 to TRBJ1-1; D possibly corresponds to TRBD1 (6 bases). The V gene's germline CDR1 is SGHDT and CDR2 YYEEEE. Between the trimmed V and J ends, which lost 0 bases and 1 base, there was a span of 13 bases. The CDR3 consists of 16 residues. The CDR3 DNA reads TGTGCCAGCAGCTTGGCCGTGTACAGGGCGAACACTGAAGCTTTCTTT. Translating gives CASSLAVYRANTEAFF.

This clonotype was observed many times. This CDR3 reads CASSPHNEQFF. CDR3 nucleotides: TGTGCCAGCAGTCCTCACAATGAGCAGTTCTTC. The V call is TRBV28, the J call TRBJ2-1; D unclear. Germline values: CDR1 MDHEN, CDR2 SYDVKM. The CDR3 extends over 11 amino acids. V lost 5 bases to trimming and J lost 5 bases, with 4 bases between them.

This clonotype showed up just a few times. The V call is TRBV6-1, the J call TRBJ2-3, with D unclear. The CDR3 is made up of 16 amino acids. The V end lost 1 base, the J end lost 6 bases, and 17 bases lay between the germline ends. The germline CDR1 and CDR2 sequences are MNHNS and SASEGT. The CDR3 bases are TGTGCCAGCAGTGAAGTTTTTAGCTATCCTGGGGATACGCAGTATTTT. It yields the protein CASSEVFSYPGDTQYF.

This rearrangement joins TRBV11-2 to TRBJ1-4, with a tentative D call TRBD1 (6 bases). The CDR3 loop spans 15 amino acids. The V end lost 5 bases, the J end lost 0 bases, and 10 bases lay between the germline ends. The germline CDR1 and CDR2 sequences are SGHAT and FQNNGV. The CDR3 sequence is CASSPDRTTNEKLFF. The CDR3 bases are TGTGCCAGCAGCCCCGACAGGACAACTAATGAAAAACTGTTTTTT.

The chain joins TRBV20-1 to TRBJ1-5; D is undetermined. Germline-derived CDR1 and CDR2 are DFQATT and SNEGSKA (reference sequence). The CDR3 sequence is 13 residues long. For the CDR3, the DNA is TGCAGCGCCGTCGGACCGACAAATCAGCCCCAGCATTTT. The encoded protein is CSAVGPTNQPQHF.

The gene calls are TRBV20-1 and TRBJ1-1, with 8 bases identical to TRBD1. Per germline, CDR1 DFQATT and CDR2 SNEGSKA (reference sequence). The CDR3 runs 13 residues. V was pared by 6 bases and J by 5 bases, with 8 bases of the junction left unmatched. As DNA, the CDR3 is TGCAGTGCCAATCCTGGACAGGGAACTGAAGCTTTCTTT. This translates into CSANPGQGTEAFF.

V and J are TRBV6-6 and TRBJ2-7; no firm D call. CDR3 size: 16 residues. In germline, CDR1 is MNHNY, CDR2 SVGAGI (reference sequence). Trimming stripped 3 bases from V and 5 bases from J, with 20 bases between. The CDR3 reads CASSYRLGRRGNEQYF. Written as DNA, the CDR3 is TGTGCCAGCAGTTATCGTCTCGGCCGCCGTGGCAACGAGCAGTACTTC.

V and J are TRBV9 and TRBJ2-7, with D perhaps TRBD2 (7 bases). The CDR3 is 14 amino acids. V shed 3 bases and J shed 1 base, with 11 bases lying between them. Per the germline V gene, CDR1 is SGDLS and CDR2 is YYNGEE. CDR3 in amino acids: CASSAGGRSYEQYF. The CDR3 DNA is TGTGCCAGCAGCGCGGGGGGCCGGTCCTACGAGCAGTACTTC. Full variable domain (rest looked up from reference TRBV9 and TRBJ2-7): DSGVTQTPKHLITATGQRVTLRCSPRSGDLSVYWYQQSLDQGLQFLIQYYNGEERAKGNILERFSAQQFPDLHSELNLSSLELGDSALYFCASSAGGRSYEQYFGPGTRLTVT.

The genes are TRBV7-2 and TRBJ2-1; 11 positions agree with TRBD2. The CDR3 has 18 amino acids. The germline gives CDR1 SGHTA, CDR2 FQGNSA. The J segment lost 4 bases and the V segment lost 4 bases, leaving 12 bases of the junction unmatched. CDR3: CASSSEGLAGGLYNEQFF. CDR3 in DNA: TGTGCCAGCAGCTCGGAGGGGCTAGCGGGGGGTTTGTACAATGAGCAGTTCTTC.

This clonotype was found a few times. This chain links TRBV12-3 or TRBV12-4 with TRBJ2-1; no definite D call. V gave up 2 bases and J gave up 2 bases, with 4 bases separating them. The CDR3 is made up of 13 amino acids. The CDR3 DNA sequence: TGTGCCAGCAGTTTAACCCCCTACAATGAGCAGTTCTTC. Amino acids: CASSLTPYNEQFF.

This clonotype was seen at least ten times. The rearrangement uses TRBV3-1 and TRBJ2-3; no clear D gene. Germline CDR1 reads LGHDT; CDR2 reads YNNKEL (reference sequence). Trimming pared 4 bases from V and 3 bases from J, leaving 11 bases between. The CDR3 extends over 14 amino acids. In DNA, the CDR3 is TGTGCCAGCAGCCCCCACCAACCAACAGATACGCAGTATTTT. As protein: CASSPHQPTDTQYF.

This clonotype was picked up a small number of times. V usage is TRBV28 and J usage is TRBJ1-2, with D unclear. Per germline, CDR1 MDHEN and CDR2 SYDVKM. Trimming removed 2 bases at V and 2 bases at J, with 6 bases between. CDR3 size: 13 residues. The CDR3 sequence: CASSLPPNYGYTF. DNA of the CDR3: TGTGCCAGCAGTTTACCGCCCAACTATGGCTACACCTTC.

This clonotype turned up a few times. V gene TRBV10-3 combines with J gene TRBJ2-1; unclear D gene. Trimming took 2 bases from V and 6 from J, leaving 8 bases between them. CDR1 ENHRY and CDR2 SYGVKD come from the germline V gene. CDR3 length equals 13 residues. The CDR3 sequence: CAISEDPANEQFF. The CDR3 DNA reads as TGTGCCATCAGTGAGGACCCGGCCAATGAGCAGTTCTTC.

This rearrangement joins TRBV3-1 to TRBJ2-2, with D hard to call. The V gene's germline CDR1 is LGHDT and CDR2 YNNKEL (reference sequence). V lost 0 bases and J 10 bases, leaving 6 bases between the germline ends. The CDR3 runs 12 residues. The CDR3 coding sequence is TGTGCCAGCAGCCAAGACAGAGTGGAGCTGTTTTTT. Its translation: CASSQDRVELFF.

The rearrangement uses TRBV6-2 or TRBV6-3 and TRBJ2-4, with 8 bases that match TRBD1. The ends lost 6 bases at V and 9 bases at J; junction bases unmatched: 7. CDR3 length: 13 residues. Germline lookup yields CDR1 MNHEY and CDR2 SVGEGT. CDR3 bases: TGTGCCAGCAGATCTACCGGACAGGGCATTCAGTACTTC. It specifies CASRSTGQGIQYF.

To note about this clonotype: The junction shows a germline mismatch at one end, possibly a read error. The chain uses TRBV2 and TRBJ1-1, with a weak D call TRBD1 (6 bases). The CDR3 extends over 14 amino acids. The germline gives CDR1 SNHLY, CDR2 FYNNEI. CDR3 in DNA: TGTGCTAGCAGTAGGGGGGCGACGAACACTGAAGCTTTCTTT. Translation gives CASSRGATNTEAFF.

As concerns this clonotype: Being one base from a much bigger clone, this may be a read error. V usage is TRBV11-1 and J usage is TRBJ2-5, with 9 positions matching TRBD2. This CDR3 comprises 15 residues. The J segment lost 2 bases and the V segment lost 10 bases, leaving 11 bases of the junction unmatched. Germline CDR1 reads SGHAT; CDR2 reads FQDESV (reference sequence). In nucleotides, the CDR3 is TGTGCCAACACCTGGGGTCTAGCGGGGCAAGAGACCCAGTACTTC. It translates to CANTWGLAGQETQYF. The full variable domain, with the rest looked up from reference TRBV11-1 and TRBJ2-5, is EAEVAQSPRYKITEKSQAVAFWCDPISGHATLYWYRQILGQGPELLVQFQDESVVDDSQLPKDRFSAERLKGVDSTLKIQPAELGDSAMYLCANTWGLAGQETQYFGPGTRLLVL.

The genes are TRBV27 and TRBJ2-3, with D perhaps TRBD1 (5 bases). The germline V gene has CDR1 MNHEY and CDR2 SMNVEV (reference sequence). V lost 7 bases, J lost 2 bases, and 13 bases lay in between. The CDR3 has 14 residues. The CDR3: CASTPLGPTDTQYF. The CDR3, as DNA: TGTGCCAGCACCCCTCTGGGGCCCACAGATACGCAGTATTTT.

About this clonotype itself: This could be a read error, since a much larger clone is one nucleotide away. The V gene is TRBV5-1, the J gene TRBJ2-1; D might be TRBD2 (7 bases). Per germline, CDR1 SGHRS and CDR2 YFSETQ. CDR3 length equals 16 residues. The CDR3, as DNA: TGCGCCAGCAGGGGAGGGGGGCAAAGCTCCTACAATGAGCAGGTCTTC. Protein: CASRGGGQSSYNEQVF.

This clonotype has more than one count but fewer than ten. The chain couples TRBV20-1 to TRBJ2-4; D is perhaps TRBD2 (5 bases). The CDR3 runs 17 residues. The ends were cut back, 0 bases at V and 13 bases at J, with 28 bases in the middle. Germline lookup yields CDR1 DFQATT and CDR2 SNEGSKA (reference sequence). The CDR3 region is CSARDSFSFRGSFEQYF. CDR3 sequence (DNA): TGCAGTGCTAGAGATTCCTTCTCGTTTAGAGGGAGCTTTGAGCAGTACTTC.

The chain carries TRBV24-1 and TRBJ2-1, with 9 bases that match TRBD1. CDR3 length equals 16 residues. V lost 2 bases to trimming and J lost 2 bases; unmatched junction nucleotides: 3. The germline gives CDR1 KGHDR, CDR2 SFDVKD. This CDR3 reads CATSDSGTGTYNEQFF. DNA for the CDR3: TGTGCCACCAGTGATTCCGGGACAGGGACCTACAATGAGCAGTTCTTC.

This clonotype was observed at least ten times. This chain connects TRBV29-1 to TRBJ1-2; a weak D match, TRBD1 (5 bases). The ends were cut back, 0 bases at V and 4 bases at J, with 6 bases in the middle. Germline CDR1 and CDR2: SQVTM and ANQGSEA. This CDR3 is 12 amino acids long. The CDR3 protein is CSVEEDSYGYTF. The CDR3 nucleotides are TGCAGCGTTGAAGAAGACAGCTATGGCTACACCTTC.

On this clonotype: The junction does not match germline at one end; this may be a read error. V usage is TRBV7-7 and J usage is TRBJ2-3; the match to TRBD1 covers 7 bases. The V gene's germline CDR1 is SSHAT and CDR2 FNYEAQ (reference sequence). The CDR3 runs 20 residues. The CDR3 region has the DNA TGTGCTAGCAGCCCCTGGGACAGTGCCCTCCAGGCTGTGAGCACAGATACGCAGTATTTT. Its protein product is CASSPWDSALQAVSTDTQYF.

The V gene is TRBV9, the J gene TRBJ2-1; TRBD2 aligns across 10 bases. V shed 0 bases, J shed 5 bases, and the junction held 2 bases outside the gene matches. The CDR3 has 15 residues. CDR1 SGDLS and CDR2 YYNGEE come from the germline V gene. The DNA of the CDR3 is TGTGCCAGCAGCGTAGTAGCGGGGGGACACAATGAGCAGTTCTTC. It yields the protein CASSVVAGGHNEQFF.

This clonotype occurred a few times. The rearrangement uses TRBV6-2 or TRBV6-3 and TRBJ1-2; D unclear. Germline assignment: CDR1 MNHEY and CDR2 SVGEGT. The CDR3 consists of 13 residues. Trimming stripped 5 bases from V and 2 bases from J, with 9 bases between. The CDR3 DNA reads as TGTGCCAGCAGTAGAACTTTGAACTATGGCTACACCTTC. It encodes CASSRTLNYGYTF.

A few counts support this clonotype. This chain's CDR3 is CASSYGDLSSYEQYF. The CDR3 DNA sequence: TGTGCCAGCAGTTACGGGGATCTTAGCTCCTACGAGCAGTACTTC. This chain uses TRBV6-5 with TRBJ2-7; D is ambiguous. Trimming left V 2 bases short and J 0 bases short, with 11 bases between. Germline assignment: CDR1 MNHEY and CDR2 SVGAGI. This CDR3 spans 15 amino acids.